This TCR beta chain appears in the sequencing data of a study of blood T cell repertoires in COVID-19. Turning to the study itself: The study drew acute and convalescent COVID-19 samples from the United States, Italy and Spain. Sources were T cells, B-cell-depleted T cells, or PBMCs; the material itself was cDNA or gDNA.

Trimming cost V 6 bases and J 7 bases; bases outside gene matches: 16. Germline V gene data show CDR1 as MDHEN and CDR2 as SYDVKM. CDR3 length equals 16 residues. Authors' methods: Estimation of nucleated cell counts was performed using reference gene primer amplification. Generated by immunoSEQ multiplex PCR, the TCRdb table keeps only in-frame clones and is missing some. V, J and clone size are taken as reported in that table, and D and trimming were inferred from the DNA itself. The table lists 46,000 or so clones, 90% of them singletons. This rearrangement joins TRBV28 to TRBJ2-7, with 9 bases lining up with TRBD1. This receptor was obtained from a man aged 70-80 years with active COVID-19. Sequencing was performed on peripheral blood. The CDR3 reads CASRGQGHPGVGEQYF. The DNA for the CDR3 is TGTGCCAGCAGGGGACAGGGTCATCCCGGGGTAGGGGAGCAGTACTTC.